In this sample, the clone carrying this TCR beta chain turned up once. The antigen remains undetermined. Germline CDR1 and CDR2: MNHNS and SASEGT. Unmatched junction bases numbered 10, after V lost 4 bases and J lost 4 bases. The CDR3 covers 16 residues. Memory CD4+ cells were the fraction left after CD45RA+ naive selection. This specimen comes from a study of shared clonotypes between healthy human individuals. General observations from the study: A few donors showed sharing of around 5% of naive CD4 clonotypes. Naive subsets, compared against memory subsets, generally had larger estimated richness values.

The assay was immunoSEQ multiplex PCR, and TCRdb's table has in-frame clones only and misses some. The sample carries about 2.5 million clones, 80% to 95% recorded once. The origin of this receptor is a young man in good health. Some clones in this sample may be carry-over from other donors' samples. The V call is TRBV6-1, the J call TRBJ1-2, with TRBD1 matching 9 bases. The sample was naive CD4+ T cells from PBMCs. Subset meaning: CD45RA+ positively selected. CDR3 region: CASSGGQGYRGYGYTF. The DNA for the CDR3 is TGTGCCAGCAGTGGGGGACAGGGTTACCGGGGCTATGGCTACACCTTC.